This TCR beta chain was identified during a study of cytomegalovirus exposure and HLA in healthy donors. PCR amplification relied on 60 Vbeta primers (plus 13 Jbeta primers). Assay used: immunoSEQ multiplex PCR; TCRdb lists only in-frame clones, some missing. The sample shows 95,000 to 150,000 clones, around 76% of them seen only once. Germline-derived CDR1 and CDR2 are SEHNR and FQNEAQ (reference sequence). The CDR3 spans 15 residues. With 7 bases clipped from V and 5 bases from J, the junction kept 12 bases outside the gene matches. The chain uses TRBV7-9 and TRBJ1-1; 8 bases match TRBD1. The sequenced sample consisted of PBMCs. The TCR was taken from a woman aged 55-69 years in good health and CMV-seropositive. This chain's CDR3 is CASTTGQGRVTEAFF. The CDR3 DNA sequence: TGTGCCAGCACCACCGGACAGGGCCGGGTTACTGAAGCTTTCTTT. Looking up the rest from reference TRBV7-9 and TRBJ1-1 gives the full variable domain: DTGVSQNPRHKITKRGQNVTFRCDPISEHNRLYWYRQTLGQGPEFLTYFQNEAQLEKSRLLSDRFSAERPKGSFSTLEIQRTEQGDSAMYLCASTTGQGRVTEAFFGQGTRLTVV.